What follows is one TCR beta chain and its context. What it recognizes is unknown. Per germline, CDR1 WSHSY and CDR2 SAAADI. The CDR3 runs 17 residues. V dropped 4 bases and J dropped 5 bases, with 18 bases sitting between them. These data come from a study of cytomegalovirus exposure and HLA in healthy donors. Findings and limits, study-wide: For most subjects, TCR beta sequences were reported to predict HLA-A and HLA-B alleles with accuracy. TCR beta V- and J-gene trimming, according to a later analysis, was linked to a missense DCLRE1C variant.

PCR employed 60 Vbeta and 13 Jbeta primers. Using immunoSEQ multiplex PCR, the repertoire was profiled, and TCRdb retains in-frame clones only, with some absent. Its listing shows 130,000 or so clones. This receptor was taken from a woman aged 18-30 years in good health and CMV-seronegative. Sample: PBMCs. The chain combines TRBV10-2 with TRBJ1-6; a possible D gene is TRBD1 (5 bases). CDR3: CASSVPGDSANNSPLHF. The CDR3 DNA reads as TGCGCCAGCAGTGTACCAGGAGACAGCGCGAATAATTCACCCCTCCACTTT.